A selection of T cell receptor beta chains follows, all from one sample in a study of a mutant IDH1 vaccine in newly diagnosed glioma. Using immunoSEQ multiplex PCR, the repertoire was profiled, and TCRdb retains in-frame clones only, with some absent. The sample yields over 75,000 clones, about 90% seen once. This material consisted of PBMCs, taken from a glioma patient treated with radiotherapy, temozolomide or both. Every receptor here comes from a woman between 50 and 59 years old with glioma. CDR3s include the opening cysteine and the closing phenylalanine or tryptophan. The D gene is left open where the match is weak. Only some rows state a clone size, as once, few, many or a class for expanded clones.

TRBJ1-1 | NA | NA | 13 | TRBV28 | TGTGCCAGCAGCACTACCCGCCGGGACGGAGCTTTCTTT | CASSTTRRDGAFF
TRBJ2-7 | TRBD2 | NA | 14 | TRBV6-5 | TGTGCCAGCAGCCCAGCGGGAGACTCCTACGAGCAGTACTTC | CASSPAGDSYEQYF
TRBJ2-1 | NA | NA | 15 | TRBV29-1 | TGCAGCGTTGACCCCGGGCTGGGGAACTACAATGAGCAGTTCTTC | CSVDPGLGNYNEQFF
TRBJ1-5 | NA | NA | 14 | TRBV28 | TGTGCCAGCAGTTTTCGGCAGGGGCATCAGCCCCAGCATTTT | CASSFRQGHQPQHF
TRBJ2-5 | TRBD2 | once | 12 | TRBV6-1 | TGTGCCAGCAAGACCCCATGGGAGGGCCAGTACTTC | CASKTPWEGQYF
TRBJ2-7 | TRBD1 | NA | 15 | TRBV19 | TGTGCCAGTAGATTGCACAGGACAGGCTCCTACGAGCAGTACTTC | CASRLHRTGSYEQYF
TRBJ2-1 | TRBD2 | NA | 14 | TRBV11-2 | TGTGCCAGCAGCTTAGATGGGGGAGGGGATGAGCAGTTCTTC | CASSLDGGGDEQFF
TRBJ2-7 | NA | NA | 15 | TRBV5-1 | TGCGCCAGCAGCACCCCCGGGGACGGTCGAGGCGAGCAGTACTTC | CASSTPGDGRGEQYF
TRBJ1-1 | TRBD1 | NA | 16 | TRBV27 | TGTGCCAGCAGTTTATACGGGACAGGGGGGCGGACTGAAGCTTTCTTT | CASSLYGTGGRTEAFF
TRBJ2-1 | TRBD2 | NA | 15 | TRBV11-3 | TGTGCCAGCAGCTTGGGACTAGCGGTAAACAATGAGCAGTTCTTC | CASSLGLAVNNEQFF
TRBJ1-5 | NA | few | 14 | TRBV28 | TGTGCCAGCAGTTTAGAGTATGGCAATCAGCCCCAGCATTTT | CASSLEYGNQPQHF
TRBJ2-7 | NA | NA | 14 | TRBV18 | TGTGCCAGCTCACCAAGAGGACCCCCCTACGAGCAGTACTTC | CASSPRGPPYEQYF
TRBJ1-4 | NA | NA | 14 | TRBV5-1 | TGCGCCAGCAGCTCCGGGACGGCAGGAGAAAAACTGTTTTTT | CASSSGTAGEKLFF
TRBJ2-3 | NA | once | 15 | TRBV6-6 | TGTGCCAGCCGCCCCTCTCAACCCGGGACAGATACGCAGTATTTT | CASRPSQPGTDTQYF
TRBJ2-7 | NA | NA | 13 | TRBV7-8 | TGTGCCAGCAGCTTAGAACGACCCTACGAGCAGTACTTC | CASSLERPYEQYF
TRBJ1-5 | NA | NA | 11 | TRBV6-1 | TGTGCCAGCAGTGAACGGGCCCCCCAGCATTTT | CASSERAPQHF
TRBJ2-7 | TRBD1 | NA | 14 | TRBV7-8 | TGTGCCAGCAGCAACAGACAGGGTACCTACGAGCAGTACTTC | CASSNRQGTYEQYF